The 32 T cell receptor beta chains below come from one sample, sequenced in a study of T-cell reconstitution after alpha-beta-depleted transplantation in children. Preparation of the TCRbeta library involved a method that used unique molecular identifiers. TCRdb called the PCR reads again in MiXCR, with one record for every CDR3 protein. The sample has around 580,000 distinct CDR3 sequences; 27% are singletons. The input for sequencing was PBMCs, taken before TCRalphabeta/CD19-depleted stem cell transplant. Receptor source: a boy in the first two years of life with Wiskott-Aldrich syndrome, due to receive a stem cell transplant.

The CDR3 loop is CASSPLAGGPVNEQFF. CDR3 bases: TGTGCCAGCAGCCCATTAGCGGGAGGGCCTGTCAATGAGCAGTTCTTC. The chain uses TRBV7-9 and TRBJ2-1, with 11 bases identical to TRBD2. This CDR3 contains 16 residues. The germline gives CDR1 SEHNR, CDR2 FQNEAQ (reference sequence). Trimming at V came to 5 bases and at J to 6 bases, leaving 9 bases not matched to a gene.

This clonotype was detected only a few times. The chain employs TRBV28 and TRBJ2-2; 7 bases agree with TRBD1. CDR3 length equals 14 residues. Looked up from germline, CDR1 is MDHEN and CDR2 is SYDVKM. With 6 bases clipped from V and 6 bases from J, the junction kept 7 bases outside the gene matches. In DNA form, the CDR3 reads TGTGCCAGCAGCCCGACAGGGTACGCCGGGGAGCTGTTTTTT. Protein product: CASSPTGYAGELFF. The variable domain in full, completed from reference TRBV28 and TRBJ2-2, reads DVKVTQSSRYLVKRTGEKVFLECVQDMDHENMFWYRQDPGLGLRLIYFSYDVKMKEKGDIPEGYSVSREKKERFSLILESASTNQTSMYLCASSPTGYAGELFFGEGSRLTVL.

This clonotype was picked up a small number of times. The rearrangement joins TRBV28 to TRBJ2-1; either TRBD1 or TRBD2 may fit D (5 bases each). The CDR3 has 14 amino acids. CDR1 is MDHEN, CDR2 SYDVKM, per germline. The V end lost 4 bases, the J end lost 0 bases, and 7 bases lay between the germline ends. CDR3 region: CASSWGFSYNEQFF. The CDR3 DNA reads TGTGCCAGCAGTTGGGGGTTCTCCTACAATGAGCAGTTCTTC. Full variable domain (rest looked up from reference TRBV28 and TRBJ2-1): DVKVTQSSRYLVKRTGEKVFLECVQDMDHENMFWYRQDPGLGLRLIYFSYDVKMKEKGDIPEGYSVSREKKERFSLILESASTNQTSMYLCASSWGFSYNEQFFGPGTRLTVL.

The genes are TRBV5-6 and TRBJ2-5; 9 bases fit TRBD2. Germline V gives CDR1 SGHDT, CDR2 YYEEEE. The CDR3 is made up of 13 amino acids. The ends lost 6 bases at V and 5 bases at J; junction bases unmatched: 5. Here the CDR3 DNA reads TGTGCCAGCAACGGACTAGCGTTGGAGACCCAGTACTTC. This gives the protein CASNGLALETQYF.

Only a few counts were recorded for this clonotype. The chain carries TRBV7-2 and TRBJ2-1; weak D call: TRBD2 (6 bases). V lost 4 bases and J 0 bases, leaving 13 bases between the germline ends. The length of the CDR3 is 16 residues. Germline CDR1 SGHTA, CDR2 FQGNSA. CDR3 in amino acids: CASSSGGRDSYNEQFF. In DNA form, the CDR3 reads TGTGCCAGCAGCTCAGGTGGGCGGGACTCCTACAATGAGCAGTTCTTC. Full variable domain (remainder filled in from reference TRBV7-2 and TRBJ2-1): GAGVSQSPSNKVTEKGKDVELRCDPISGHTALYWYRQSLGQGLEFLIYFQGNSAPDKSGLPSDRFSAERTGGSVSTLTIQRTQQEDSAVYLCASSSGGRDSYNEQFFGPGTRLTVL.

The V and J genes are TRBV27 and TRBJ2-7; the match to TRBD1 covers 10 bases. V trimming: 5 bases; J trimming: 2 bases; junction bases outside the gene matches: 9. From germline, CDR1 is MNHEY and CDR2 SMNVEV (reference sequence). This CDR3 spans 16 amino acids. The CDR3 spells CASSVHPGQGPYEQYF. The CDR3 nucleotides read TGTGCCAGCAGTGTTCACCCGGGACAGGGGCCCTACGAGCAGTACTTC.

The CDR3 coding sequence is TGCAGCGTCCTGAGGGACGAGAACACTGAAGCTTTCTTT. Translated: CSVLRDENTEAFF. The chain links TRBV29-1 to TRBJ1-1, with D perhaps matching TRBD1 (5 bases). With 6 bases removed from V and 1 base from J, the gap between germline ends came to 12 bases. Germline-derived CDR1 and CDR2 are SQVTM and ANQGSEA. The CDR3 is 13 amino acids.

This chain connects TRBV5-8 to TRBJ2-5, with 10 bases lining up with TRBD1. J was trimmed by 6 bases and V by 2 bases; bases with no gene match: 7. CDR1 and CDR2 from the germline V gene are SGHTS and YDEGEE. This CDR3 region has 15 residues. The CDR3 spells CASSLTTGGKKTQYF. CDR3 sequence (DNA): TGTGCCAGCAGCTTAACGACAGGGGGCAAGAAGACCCAGTACTTC.

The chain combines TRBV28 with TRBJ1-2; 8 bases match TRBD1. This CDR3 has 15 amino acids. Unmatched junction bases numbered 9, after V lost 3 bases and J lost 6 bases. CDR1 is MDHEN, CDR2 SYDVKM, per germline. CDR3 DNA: TGTGCCAGCAGTTTCCCGCAGGGGGCCGGGCATGGCTACACCTTC. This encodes CASSFPQGAGHGYTF.

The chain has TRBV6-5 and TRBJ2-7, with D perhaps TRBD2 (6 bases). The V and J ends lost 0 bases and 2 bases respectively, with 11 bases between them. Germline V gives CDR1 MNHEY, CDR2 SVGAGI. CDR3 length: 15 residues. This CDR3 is CASSYSVAVPYEQYF. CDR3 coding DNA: TGTGCCAGCAGTTACTCCGTAGCGGTTCCCTACGAGCAGTACTTC.

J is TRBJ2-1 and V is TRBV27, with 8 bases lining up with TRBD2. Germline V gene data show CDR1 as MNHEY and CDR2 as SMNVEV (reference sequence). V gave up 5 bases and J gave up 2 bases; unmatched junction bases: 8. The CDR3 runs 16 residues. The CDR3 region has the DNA TGTGCCAGCAGTGCCCTAGCGGGTAAAACCTACAATGAGCAGTTCTTC. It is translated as CASSALAGKTYNEQFF.

The DNA for the CDR3 is TGTGCCAGCAGTTTTTGGGGACTAGAGGGGCTCGTGGAGCAGTTCTTC. Translated, it gives CASSFWGLEGLVEQFF. The V call is TRBV12-3 or TRBV12-4, the J call TRBJ2-1; 8 nucleotides line up with TRBD2. This CDR3 is 16 amino acids long. Trimming took 3 bases from V and 10 from J; bases not matched to a gene: 14.

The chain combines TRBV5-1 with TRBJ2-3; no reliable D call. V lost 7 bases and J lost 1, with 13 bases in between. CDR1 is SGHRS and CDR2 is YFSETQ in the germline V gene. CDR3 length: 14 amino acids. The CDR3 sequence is CASRGQFGTDTQYF. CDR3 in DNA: TGCGCCAGCCGTGGGCAGTTCGGCACAGATACGCAGTATTTT.

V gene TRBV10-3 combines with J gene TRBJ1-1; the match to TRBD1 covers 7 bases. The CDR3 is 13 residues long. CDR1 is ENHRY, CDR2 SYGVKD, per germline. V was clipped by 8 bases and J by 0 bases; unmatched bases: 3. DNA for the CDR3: TGTGCCATCGCGCAGGGGGTGAACACTGAAGCTTTCTTT. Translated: CAIAQGVNTEAFF.

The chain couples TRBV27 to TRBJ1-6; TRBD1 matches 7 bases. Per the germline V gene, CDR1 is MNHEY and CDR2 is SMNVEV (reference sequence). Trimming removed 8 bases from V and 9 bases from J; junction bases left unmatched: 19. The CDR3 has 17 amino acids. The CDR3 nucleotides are TGTGCCAGCCAGTCATTCTTCCCGGGACAGCGGCCTTCACCCCTCCACTTT. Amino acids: CASQSFFPGQRPSPLHF.

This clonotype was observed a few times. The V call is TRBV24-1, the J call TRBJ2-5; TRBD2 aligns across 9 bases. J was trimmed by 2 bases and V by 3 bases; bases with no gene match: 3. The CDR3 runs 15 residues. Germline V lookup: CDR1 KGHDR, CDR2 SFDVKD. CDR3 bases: TGTGCCACCAGTGATATTAGCGGGAGTCAAGAGACCCAGTACTTC. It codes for CATSDISGSQETQYF.

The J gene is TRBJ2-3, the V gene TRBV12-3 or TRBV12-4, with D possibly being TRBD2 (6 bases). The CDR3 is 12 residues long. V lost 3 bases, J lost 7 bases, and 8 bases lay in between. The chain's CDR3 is CASSLGTYTQYF. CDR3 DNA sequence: TGTGCCAGCAGTTTGGGGACTTATACGCAGTATTTT.

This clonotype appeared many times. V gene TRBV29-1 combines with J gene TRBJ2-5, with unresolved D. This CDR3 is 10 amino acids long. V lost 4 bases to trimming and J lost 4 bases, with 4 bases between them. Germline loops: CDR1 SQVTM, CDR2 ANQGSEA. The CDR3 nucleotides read TGCAGCGTTGGGGGAGAGACCCAGTACTTC. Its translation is CSVGGETQYF.

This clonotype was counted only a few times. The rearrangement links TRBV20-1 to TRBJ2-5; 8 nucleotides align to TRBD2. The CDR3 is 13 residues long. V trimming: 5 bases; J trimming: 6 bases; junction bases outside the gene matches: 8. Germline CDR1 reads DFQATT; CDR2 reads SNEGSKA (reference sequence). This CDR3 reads CSAPSGSRKTQYF. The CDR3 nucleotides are TGCAGTGCTCCCAGCGGGAGTAGGAAGACCCAGTACTTC.

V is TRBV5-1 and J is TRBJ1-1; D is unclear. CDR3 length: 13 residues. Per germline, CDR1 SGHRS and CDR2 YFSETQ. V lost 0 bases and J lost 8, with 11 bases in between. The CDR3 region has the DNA TGCGCCAGCAGCTTGGCCGTGGAAGGAGAAGCTTTCTTT. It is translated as CASSLAVEGEAFF.

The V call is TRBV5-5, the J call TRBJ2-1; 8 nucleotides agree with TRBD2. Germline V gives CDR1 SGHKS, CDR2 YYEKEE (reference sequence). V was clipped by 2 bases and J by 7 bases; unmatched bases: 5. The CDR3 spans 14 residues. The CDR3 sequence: CASSFSSGLNEQFF. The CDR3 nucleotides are TGTGCCAGCAGCTTCTCTAGCGGGTTGAATGAGCAGTTCTTC.

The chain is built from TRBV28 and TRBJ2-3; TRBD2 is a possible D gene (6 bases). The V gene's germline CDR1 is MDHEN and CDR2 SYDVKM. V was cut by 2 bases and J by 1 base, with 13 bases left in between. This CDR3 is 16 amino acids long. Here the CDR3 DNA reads TGTGCCAGCAGTTTAGGGCCTAGCGTTCGCACAGATACGCAGTATTTT. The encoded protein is CASSLGPSVRTDTQYF.

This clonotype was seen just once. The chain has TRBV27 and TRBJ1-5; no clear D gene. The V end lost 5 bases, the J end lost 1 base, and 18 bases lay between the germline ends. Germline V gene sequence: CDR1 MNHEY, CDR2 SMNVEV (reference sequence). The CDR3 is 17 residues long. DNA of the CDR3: TGTGCCAGCAGTGAACGGGGTAAGGTTTTAAGCAATCAGCCCCAGCATTTT. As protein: CASSERGKVLSNQPQHF.

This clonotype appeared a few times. For the CDR3, the DNA is TGTGCCAGCAGCGTACACACTGCCCTAACCACAGATACGCAGTATTTT. Its translation: CASSVHTALTTDTQYF. The chain couples TRBV14 to TRBJ2-3; D uncertain. The CDR3 loop spans 16 amino acids. Trimming left V 5 bases short and J 2 bases short, with 17 bases between. The germline V gene encodes CDR1 SGHDN and CDR2 FVKESK.

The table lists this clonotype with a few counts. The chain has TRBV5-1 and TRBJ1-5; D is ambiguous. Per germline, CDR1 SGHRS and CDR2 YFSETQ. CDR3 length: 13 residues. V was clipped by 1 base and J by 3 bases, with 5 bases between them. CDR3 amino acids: CASSLSANQPQHF. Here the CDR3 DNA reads TGCGCCAGCAGCTTGTCCGCCAATCAGCCCCAGCATTTT.

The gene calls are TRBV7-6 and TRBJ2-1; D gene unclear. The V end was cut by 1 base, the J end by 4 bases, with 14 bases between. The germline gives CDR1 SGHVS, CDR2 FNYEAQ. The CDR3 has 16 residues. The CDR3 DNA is TGTGCCAGCAGCTTAGGCTCGCTACTAACGTACAATGAGCAGTTCTTC. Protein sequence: CASSLGSLLTYNEQFF.

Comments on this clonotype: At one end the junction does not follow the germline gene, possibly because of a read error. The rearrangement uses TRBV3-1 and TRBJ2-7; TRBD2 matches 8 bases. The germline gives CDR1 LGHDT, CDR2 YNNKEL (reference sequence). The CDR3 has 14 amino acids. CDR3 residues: CASSRGTSYYKQYF. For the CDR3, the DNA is TGTGCCAGCAGCAGAGGGACTAGTTACTACAAGCAGTACTTC.

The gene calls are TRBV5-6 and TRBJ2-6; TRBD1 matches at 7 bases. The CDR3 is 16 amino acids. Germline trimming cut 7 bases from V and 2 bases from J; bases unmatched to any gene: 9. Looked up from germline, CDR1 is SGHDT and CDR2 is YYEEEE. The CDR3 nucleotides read TGTGCCAGCCAGGGGGACGGGATTCCTGGGGCCAACGTCCTGACTTTC. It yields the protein CASQGDGIPGANVLTF.

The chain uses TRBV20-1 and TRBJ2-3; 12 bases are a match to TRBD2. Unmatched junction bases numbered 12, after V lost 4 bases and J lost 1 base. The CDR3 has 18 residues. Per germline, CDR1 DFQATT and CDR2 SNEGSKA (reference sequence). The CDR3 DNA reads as TGCAGTGCTATCATCCTAGCGGGAGGGCCTCGGGGCACAGATACGCAGTATTTT. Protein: CSAIILAGGPRGTDTQYF.

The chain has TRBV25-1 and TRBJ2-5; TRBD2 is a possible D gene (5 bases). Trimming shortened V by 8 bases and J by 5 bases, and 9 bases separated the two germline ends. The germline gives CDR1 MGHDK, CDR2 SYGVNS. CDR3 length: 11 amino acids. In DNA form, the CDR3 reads TGTGCCAGCGCTAGCTACGAGACCCAGTACTTC. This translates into CASASYETQYF.

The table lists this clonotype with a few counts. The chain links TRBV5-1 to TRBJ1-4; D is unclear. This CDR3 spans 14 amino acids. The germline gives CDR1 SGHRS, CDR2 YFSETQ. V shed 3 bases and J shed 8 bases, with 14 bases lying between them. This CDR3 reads CASSSSGNGEKLFF. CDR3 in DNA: TGCGCCAGCAGCTCGTCGGGCAATGGGGAAAAACTGTTTTTT.

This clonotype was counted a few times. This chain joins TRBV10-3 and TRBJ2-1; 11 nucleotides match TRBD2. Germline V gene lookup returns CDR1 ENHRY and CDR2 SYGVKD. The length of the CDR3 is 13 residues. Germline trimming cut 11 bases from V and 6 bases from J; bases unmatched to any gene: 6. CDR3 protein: CAVTSGTFNEQFF. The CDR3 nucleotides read TGTGCCGTGACTAGCGGGACGTTCAATGAGCAGTTCTTC.